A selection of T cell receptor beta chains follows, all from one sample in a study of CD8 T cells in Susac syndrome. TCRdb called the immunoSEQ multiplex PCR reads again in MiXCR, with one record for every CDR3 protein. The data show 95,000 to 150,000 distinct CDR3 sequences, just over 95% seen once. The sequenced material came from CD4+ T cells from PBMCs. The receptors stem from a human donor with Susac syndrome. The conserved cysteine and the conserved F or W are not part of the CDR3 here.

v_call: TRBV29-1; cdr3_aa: SVVDRGSYNEQF
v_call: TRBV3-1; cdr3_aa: ASSRQGINYGYT
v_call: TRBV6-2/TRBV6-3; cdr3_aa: ASSKTSTARTDTQY
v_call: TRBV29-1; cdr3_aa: SVGTSGPNTGELF
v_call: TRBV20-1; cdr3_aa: SARDGQETQY
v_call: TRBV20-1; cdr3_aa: SAHPDRTYEQY
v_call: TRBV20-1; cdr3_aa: SALVPLGSYEQY
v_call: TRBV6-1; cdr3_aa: ATLFTQLGGYT
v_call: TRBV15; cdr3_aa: ATSGPWDPYEQY
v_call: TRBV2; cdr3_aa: ASKGQAPYNEQF
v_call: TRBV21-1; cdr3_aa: ASSKVWGLAVAETQY
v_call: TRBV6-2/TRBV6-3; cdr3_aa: ASSREPGFTEAF
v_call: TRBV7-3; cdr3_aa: ASSLRPAGVGTDTQY
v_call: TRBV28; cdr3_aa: ASSTSGGYNEQF
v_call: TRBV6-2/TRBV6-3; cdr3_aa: ASHQLAGVTYNEQF
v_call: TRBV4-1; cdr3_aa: ASSQVGQNTGELF
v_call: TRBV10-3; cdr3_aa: AISESGQFDIQY
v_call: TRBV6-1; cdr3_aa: ASSPSTGSKTQY
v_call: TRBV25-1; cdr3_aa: ASSVLNEQF
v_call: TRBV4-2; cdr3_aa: ASSQGTGNQPQH
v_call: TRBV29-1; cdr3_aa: SVHRQGSRPGELF
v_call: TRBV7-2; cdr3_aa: ASSLERNEYNEQF
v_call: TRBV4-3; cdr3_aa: ASSQDGGSGGYGYT
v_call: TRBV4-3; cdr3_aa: ASSQVSGRSEQF
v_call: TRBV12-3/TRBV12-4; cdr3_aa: ASSFARGTHYGYT
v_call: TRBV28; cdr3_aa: ASSLSADTGF
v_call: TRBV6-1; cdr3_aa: ASRVYRGRGGGANVLT
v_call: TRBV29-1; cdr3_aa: SIQRPREQETQY
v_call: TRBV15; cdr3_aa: ATSRDGRMNEKLF
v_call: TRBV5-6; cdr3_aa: ASSPSGDQETQY
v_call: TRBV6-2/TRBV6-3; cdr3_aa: ASSYYAGSYEQY
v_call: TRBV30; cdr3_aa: AWSVNEQF
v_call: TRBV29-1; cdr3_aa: SVVRTSPSTDTQY
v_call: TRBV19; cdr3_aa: ASSRLRELF
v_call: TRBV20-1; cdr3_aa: SARALTSGRADVTQY
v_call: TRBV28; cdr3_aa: ASSPNAGRDREKLF
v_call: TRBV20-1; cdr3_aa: SGGGKSDTQY
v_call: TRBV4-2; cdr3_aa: ASSQAGQATGELF
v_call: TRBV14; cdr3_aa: ASSRGLAGVGGELF
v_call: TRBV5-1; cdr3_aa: ASSPGIREGTGELF
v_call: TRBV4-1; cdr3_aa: ASSHQTSVSDTQY
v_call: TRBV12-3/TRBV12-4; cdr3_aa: ASSDHPRETEAF
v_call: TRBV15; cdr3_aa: ATSSPGPRTQETQY
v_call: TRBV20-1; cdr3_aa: SASRGVAGGSEQF
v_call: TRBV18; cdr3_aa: ASSPGLKDGEQF
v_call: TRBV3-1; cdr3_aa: ASSPNGNDFV
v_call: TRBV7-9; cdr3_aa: ASETAYNEQF
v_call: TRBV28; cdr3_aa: ATELGAKGNRNEQF
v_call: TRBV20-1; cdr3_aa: SATGMTDPSYEQY
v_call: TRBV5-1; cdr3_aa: ASSRGSGANVLT
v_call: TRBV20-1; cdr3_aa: SAFSSGSWNEQF
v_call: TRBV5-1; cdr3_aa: ASMIGVTSYNEQF
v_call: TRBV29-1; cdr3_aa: SVGGQAAYEQY